This TCR beta chain was documented in a study of CD8 T cells in ankylosing spondylitis. Study conclusions and caveats: Reportedly, matched ankylosing spondylitis synovial fluid was significantly enriched for disease-linked clones. Blood from ankylosing spondylitis patients appeared to carry a characteristic roughly 8-variant TCR beta motif.

The CDR3 totals 15 residues. V was pared by 3 bases and J by 0 bases, with 8 bases between. Germline V gene sequence: CDR1 KGHDR, CDR2 SFDVKD. There are a few counts of this clonotype. Its antigen is not known. TCRdb fed the 5' RACE reads into MiXCR, producing one record per CDR3 protein. The data hold 100,000 or so distinct CDR3 sequences, with roughly 9% observed a single time. The sequence came from a male donor with ankylosing spondylitis. The source material was blood, either unsorted or a sorted T cell fraction (not recorded which). The chain joins TRBV24-1 to TRBJ2-1; D gene unclear. The CDR3 sequence is CATSDRRSSYNEQFF. The CDR3 bases are TGTGCCACCAGTGATAGAAGAAGCTCCTACAATGAGCAGTTCTTC.